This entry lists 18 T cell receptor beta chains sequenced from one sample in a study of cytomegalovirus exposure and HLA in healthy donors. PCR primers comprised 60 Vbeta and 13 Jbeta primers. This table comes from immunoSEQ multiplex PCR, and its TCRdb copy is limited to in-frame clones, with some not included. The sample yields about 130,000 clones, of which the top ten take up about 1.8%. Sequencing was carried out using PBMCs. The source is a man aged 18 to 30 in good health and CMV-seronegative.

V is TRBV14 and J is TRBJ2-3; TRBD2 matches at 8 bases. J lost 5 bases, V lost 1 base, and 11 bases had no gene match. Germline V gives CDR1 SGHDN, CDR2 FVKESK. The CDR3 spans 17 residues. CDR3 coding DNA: TGTGCCAGCAGCCAAGGGCCAGCGGGGGCCCTGGTAGATACGCAGTATTTT. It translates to CASSQGPAGALVDTQYF.

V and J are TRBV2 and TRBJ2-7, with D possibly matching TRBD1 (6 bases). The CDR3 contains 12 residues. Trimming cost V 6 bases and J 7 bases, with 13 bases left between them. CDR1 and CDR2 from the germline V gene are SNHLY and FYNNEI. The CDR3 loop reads CASRYRAREQYF. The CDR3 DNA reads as TGTGCCAGCAGGTACAGGGCTCGGGAGCAGTACTTC.

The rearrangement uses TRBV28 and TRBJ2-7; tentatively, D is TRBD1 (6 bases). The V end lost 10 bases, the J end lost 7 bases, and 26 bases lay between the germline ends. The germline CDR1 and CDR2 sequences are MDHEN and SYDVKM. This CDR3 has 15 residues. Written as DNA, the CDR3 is TGTGCCACTGTTCCGAGAAGAGGGCCAGGGGTTGAGCAGTACTTC. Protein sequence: CATVPRRGPGVEQYF. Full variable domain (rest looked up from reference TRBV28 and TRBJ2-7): DVKVTQSSRYLVKRTGEKVFLECVQDMDHENMFWYRQDPGLGLRLIYFSYDVKMKEKGDIPEGYSVSREKKERFSLILESASTNQTSMYLCATVPRRGPGVEQYFGPGTRLTVT.

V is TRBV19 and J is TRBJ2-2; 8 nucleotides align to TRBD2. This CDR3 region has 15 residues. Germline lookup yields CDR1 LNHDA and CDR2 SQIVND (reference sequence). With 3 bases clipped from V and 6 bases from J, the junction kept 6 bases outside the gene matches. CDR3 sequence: CASSILSGDAGELFF. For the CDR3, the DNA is TGTGCCAGTAGTATCCTTAGCGGGGACGCCGGGGAGCTGTTTTTT.

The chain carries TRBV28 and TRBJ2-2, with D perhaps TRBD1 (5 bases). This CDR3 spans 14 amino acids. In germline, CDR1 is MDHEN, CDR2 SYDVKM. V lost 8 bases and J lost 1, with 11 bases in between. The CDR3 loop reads CASLSGQNTGELFF. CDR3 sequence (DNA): TGTGCCAGCCTTTCCGGACAGAACACCGGGGAGCTGTTTTTT.

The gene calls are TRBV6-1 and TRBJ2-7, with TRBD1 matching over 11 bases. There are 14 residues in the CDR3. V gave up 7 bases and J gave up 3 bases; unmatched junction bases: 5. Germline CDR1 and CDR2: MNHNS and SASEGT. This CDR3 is CASITGTGGYEQYF. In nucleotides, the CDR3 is TGTGCCAGCATCACCGGGACAGGGGGCTACGAGCAGTACTTC.

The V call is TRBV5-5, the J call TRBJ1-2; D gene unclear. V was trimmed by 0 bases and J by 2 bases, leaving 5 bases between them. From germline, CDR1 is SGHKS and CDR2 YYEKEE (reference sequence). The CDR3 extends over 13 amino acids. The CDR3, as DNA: TGTGCCAGCAGCTTGGGTCCGAACTATGGCTACACCTTC. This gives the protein CASSLGPNYGYTF.

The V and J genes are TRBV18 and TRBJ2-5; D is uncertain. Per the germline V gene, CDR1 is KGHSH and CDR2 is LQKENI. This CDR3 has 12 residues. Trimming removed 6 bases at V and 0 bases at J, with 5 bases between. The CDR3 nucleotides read TGTGCCAGCTCTACATACCAAGAGACCCAGTACTTC. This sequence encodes CASSTYQETQYF.

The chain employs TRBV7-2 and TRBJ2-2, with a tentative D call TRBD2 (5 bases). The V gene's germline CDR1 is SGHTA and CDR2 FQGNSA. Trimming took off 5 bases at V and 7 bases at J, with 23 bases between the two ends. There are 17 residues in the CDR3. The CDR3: CASSTPSRVAMGGELFF. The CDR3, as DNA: TGTGCCAGCAGCACGCCCTCTAGGGTAGCGATGGGCGGGGAGCTGTTTTTT.

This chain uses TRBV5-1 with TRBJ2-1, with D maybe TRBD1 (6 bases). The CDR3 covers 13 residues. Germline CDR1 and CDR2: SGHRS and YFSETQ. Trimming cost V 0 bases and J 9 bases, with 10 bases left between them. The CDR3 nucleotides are TGCGCCAGCAGCTTGGACAGGGTGGGTGAGCAGTTCTTC. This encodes CASSLDRVGEQFF.

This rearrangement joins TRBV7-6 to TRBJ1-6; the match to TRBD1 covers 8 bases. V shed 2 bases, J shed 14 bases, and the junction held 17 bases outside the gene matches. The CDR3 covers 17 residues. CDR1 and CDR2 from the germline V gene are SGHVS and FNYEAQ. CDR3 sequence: CASSLNPRTGPFTALHF. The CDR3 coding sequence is TGTGCCAGCAGCTTAAATCCCCGGACAGGGCCATTCACAGCCCTCCACTTT.

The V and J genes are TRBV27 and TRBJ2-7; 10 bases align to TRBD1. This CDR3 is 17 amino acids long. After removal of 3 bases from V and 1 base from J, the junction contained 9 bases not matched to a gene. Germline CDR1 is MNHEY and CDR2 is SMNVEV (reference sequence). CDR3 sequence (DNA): TGTGCCAGCAGTTTCCGATATGGGACAGGGGTGTCCTACGAGCAGTACTTC. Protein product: CASSFRYGTGVSYEQYF.

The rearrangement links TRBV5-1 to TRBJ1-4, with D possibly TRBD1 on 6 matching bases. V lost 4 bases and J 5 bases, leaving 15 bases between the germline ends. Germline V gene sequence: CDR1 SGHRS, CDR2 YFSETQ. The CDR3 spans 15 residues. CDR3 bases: TGCGCCAGCAGCCCGATACAGGGACGGAATGAAAAACTGTTTTTT. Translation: CASSPIQGRNEKLFF. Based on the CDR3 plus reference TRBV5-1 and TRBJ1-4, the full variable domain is KAGVTQTPRYLIKTRGQQVTLSCSPISGHRSVSWYQQTPGQGLQFLFEYFSETQRNKGNFPGRFSGRQFSNSRSEMNVSTLELGDSALYLCASSPIQGRNEKLFFGSGTQLSVL.

The CDR3 here is CASSEARGLSYEQYF. CDR3 sequence (DNA): TGTGCCAGCAGTGAAGCCAGGGGTTTGTCCTACGAGCAGTACTTC. This chain links TRBV2 with TRBJ2-7; D is possibly TRBD1 (6 bases). CDR1 SNHLY and CDR2 FYNNEI come from the germline V gene. This CDR3 has 15 residues. V was pared by 0 bases and J by 1 base, with 10 bases between.

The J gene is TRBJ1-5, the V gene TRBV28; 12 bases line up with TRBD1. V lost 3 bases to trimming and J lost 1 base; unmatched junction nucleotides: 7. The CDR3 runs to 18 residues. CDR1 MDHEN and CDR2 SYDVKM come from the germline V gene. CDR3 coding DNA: TGTGCCAGCAGTTTTGGGACAGGGGGCTCAGTGAGCAATCAGCCCCAGCATTTT. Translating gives CASSFGTGGSVSNQPQHF.

The CDR3 loop reads CASNEGGFEQYF. In DNA form, the CDR3 reads TGTGCCAGCAACGAGGGAGGGTTCGAGCAGTACTTC. The chain has TRBV11-2 and TRBJ2-7, with 7 nucleotides matching TRBD2. Germline V gene lookup returns CDR1 SGHAT and CDR2 FQNNGV. Trimming cost V 7 bases and J 6 bases; bases outside gene matches: 6. The CDR3 covers 12 residues. The full variable domain, rest sourced from reference TRBV11-2 and TRBJ2-7, is EAGVAQSPRYKIIEKRQSVAFWCNPISGHATLYWYQQILGQGPKLLIQFQNNGVVDDSQLPKDRFSAERLKGVDSTLKIQPAKLEDSAVYLCASNEGGFEQYFGPGTRLTVT.

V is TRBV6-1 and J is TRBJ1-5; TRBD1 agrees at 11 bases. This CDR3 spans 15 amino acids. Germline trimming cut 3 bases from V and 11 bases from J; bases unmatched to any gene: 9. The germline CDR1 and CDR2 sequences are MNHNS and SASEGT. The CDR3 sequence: CASSDGQGAPSAQHF. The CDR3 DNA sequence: TGTGCCAGCAGTGACGGACAGGGGGCCCCTTCAGCCCAGCATTTT.

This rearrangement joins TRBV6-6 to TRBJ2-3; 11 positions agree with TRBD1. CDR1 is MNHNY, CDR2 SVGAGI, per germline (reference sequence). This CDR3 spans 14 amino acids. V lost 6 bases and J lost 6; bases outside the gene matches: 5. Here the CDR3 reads CASRGQGGTDTQYF. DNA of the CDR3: TGTGCCAGCAGGGGACAGGGGGGTACGGATACGCAGTATTTT.